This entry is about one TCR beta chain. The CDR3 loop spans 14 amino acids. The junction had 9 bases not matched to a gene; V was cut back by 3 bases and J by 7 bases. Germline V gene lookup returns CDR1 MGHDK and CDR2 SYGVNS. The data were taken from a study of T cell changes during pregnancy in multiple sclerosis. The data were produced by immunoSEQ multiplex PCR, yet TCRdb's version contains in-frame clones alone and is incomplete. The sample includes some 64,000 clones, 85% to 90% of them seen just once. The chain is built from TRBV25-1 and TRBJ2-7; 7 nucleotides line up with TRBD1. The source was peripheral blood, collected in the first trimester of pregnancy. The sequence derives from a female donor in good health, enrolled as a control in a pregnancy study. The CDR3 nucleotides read TGTGCCAGCAGTGACCGTCCAGGCAGGGGGGAGCAGTACTTC. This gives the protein CASSDRPGRGEQYF.